Each of the 8 T cell receptor beta chains below was sequenced from the same sample in a study of spatial heterogeneity in lung cancer. Study outcomes and limitations: One measure, the expanded intratumoral alpha and beta TCR count, tracked tumor mutation counts.

These receptors have no identified antigens. TCRdb passed the 5' RACE reads through MiXCR, listing each CDR3 protein once. Among some 9,900 distinct CDR3 sequences listed, around 7.3% were seen once. As to time point: sample taken at primary tumor resection. The sample in question was lung tumor tissue, obtained at surgery. The receptors originated from a male donor with early-stage non-small cell lung cancer.

The chain is built from TRBV12-5 and TRBJ1-2; 8 bases map to TRBD1. The germline V gene has CDR1 LGHNT and CDR2 FRNRAP. The CDR3 has 14 amino acids. J gave up 8 bases and V 5 bases, and 10 bases lay outside the gene matches. Written as DNA, the CDR3 is TGTGCTAGTGGTCCAGGGGGCGCCCATCGAGGCTACACCTTC. Translated: CASGPGGAHRGYTF.

By frequency in the sample, this clonotype is medium-sized (0.01 to 0.1%). The chain joins TRBV6-5 to TRBJ2-1; tentatively, D is TRBD2 (5 bases). Germline V lookup: CDR1 MNHEY, CDR2 SVGAGI. The CDR3 is 12 amino acids. V lost 6 bases, J lost 10 bases, and 13 bases lay in between. The CDR3 region is CASSSLEGEQFF. The CDR3 coding sequence is TGTGCCAGCAGCTCGCTAGAGGGAGAGCAGTTCTTC.

V is TRBV7-2 and J is TRBJ2-1, with no clear D. This CDR3 has 16 amino acids. With 1 base removed from V and 1 base from J, the gap between germline ends came to 11 bases. CDR1 and CDR2 (germline): SGHTA, FQGNSA. The CDR3 nucleotides are TGTGCCAGCAGCTTAGTGGCAGCCTTATCCTACAATGAGCAGTTCTTC. It translates to CASSLVAALSYNEQFF.

This clonotype was found many times. This chain connects TRBV30 to TRBJ2-1; unclear D gene. The germline V and J ends were trimmed by 5 bases and 6 bases, with 11 bases remaining between them. The CDR3 consists of 12 residues. The germline V gene has CDR1 GTSNPN and CDR2 SVGIG (reference sequence). For the CDR3, the DNA is TGTGCCTGGGGCCAAGGGTTCAATGAGCAGTTCTTC. As protein: CAWGQGFNEQFF.

This clonotype has at least ten counts. This chain links TRBV29-1 with TRBJ2-5; D is possibly TRBD1 (6 bases). Germline CDR1 is SQVTM and CDR2 is ANQGSEA. V lost 4 bases, J lost 3 bases, and 12 bases lay in between. The CDR3 loop spans 13 amino acids. This CDR3 reads CSVVPGDKETQYF. CDR3 bases: TGCAGCGTTGTACCAGGGGATAAAGAGACCCAGTACTTC.

This clonotype showed up many times. This rearrangement joins TRBV2 to TRBJ2-3, with D possibly TRBD1 on 5 matching bases. The CDR3 covers 13 residues. CDR1 and CDR2 (germline): SNHLY, FYNNEI. V was shortened by 8 bases and J by 4 bases, with 13 bases between the two germline ends. In nucleotides, the CDR3 is TGTGCCAGCGGCAGGGTTGGGCCAGATACGCAGTATTTT. Amino acids: CASGRVGPDTQYF.

The rearrangement uses TRBV5-4 and TRBJ2-5, with a weak D call TRBD1 (5 bases). The CDR3 consists of 15 residues. The V end lost 2 bases, the J end lost 1 base, and 12 bases lay between the germline ends. The germline V gene has CDR1 SGHNT and CDR2 YYREEE (reference sequence). CDR3 loop: CASSLWAGPQETQYF. DNA of the CDR3: TGTGCCAGCAGCTTATGGGCAGGGCCCCAAGAGACCCAGTACTTC.

A word on this clonotype: Sequence at one end of the junction differs from germline and may be a read error. The genes are TRBV28 and TRBJ2-4; 8 nucleotides agree with TRBD1. The CDR3 has 15 amino acids. CDR1 is MDHEN, CDR2 SYDVKM, per germline. CDR3 sequence: CAGSWGDRTKNIQYF. The CDR3 DNA reads TGTGCCGGCAGTTGGGGGGACAGGACCAAAAACATTCAGTACTTC.